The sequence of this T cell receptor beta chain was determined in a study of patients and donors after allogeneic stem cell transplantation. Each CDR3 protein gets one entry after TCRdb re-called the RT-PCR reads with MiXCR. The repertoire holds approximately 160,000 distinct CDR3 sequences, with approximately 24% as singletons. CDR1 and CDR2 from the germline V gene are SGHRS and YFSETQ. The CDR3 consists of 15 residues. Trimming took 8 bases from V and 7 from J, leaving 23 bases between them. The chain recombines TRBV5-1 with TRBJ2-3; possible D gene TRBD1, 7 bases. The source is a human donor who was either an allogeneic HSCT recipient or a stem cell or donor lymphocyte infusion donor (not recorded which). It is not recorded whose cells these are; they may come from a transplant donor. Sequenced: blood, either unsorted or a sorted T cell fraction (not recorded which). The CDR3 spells CASSQGDSSVHTQYF. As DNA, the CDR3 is TGCGCCAGTTCCCAGGGGGACTCCTCCGTCCATACGCAGTATTTT. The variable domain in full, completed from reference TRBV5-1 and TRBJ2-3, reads KAGVTQTPRYLIKTRGQQVTLSCSPISGHRSVSWYQQTPGQGLQFLFEYFSETQRNKGNFPGRFSGRQFSNSRSEMNVSTLELGDSALYLCASSQGDSSVHTQYFGPGTRLTVL.